The 8 T cell receptor beta chains presented below share a single source sample, sequenced in a study of regulatory T cells in long-lasting Graves disease. Stated time point: newly diagnosed GD, antithyroid drugs for less than 3 months. RNA isolated from PBMCs was used to make the TCR library. Combining iRepertoire HTBI primers with Arm-PCR of CDR3 regions, the authors built TCR beta libraries. TCRdb re-called the multiplex PCR reads with MiXCR, one entry per CDR3 protein. The sample has approximately 490,000 distinct CDR3 sequences; 16% are singletons. This sample was shared with a second study, whose subject was T cells in Graves' hyperthyroidism and ophthalmopathy.

The material sequenced was peripheral blood mononuclear cells (PBMCs), taken at new diagnosis, from a patient treated with antithyroid drugs. The receptors originated from a man aged 40-49 years with Graves disease.

This clonotype was seen once. This chain connects TRBV5-1 to TRBJ2-1; 8 bases are a match to TRBD2. The CDR3 has 15 residues. J gave up 4 bases and V 1 base, and 4 bases lay outside the gene matches. Germline loops: CDR1 SGHRS, CDR2 YFSETQ. The CDR3 here is CASSLSSGQYNEQFF. DNA for the CDR3: TGCGCCAGCAGCTTGTCTAGCGGGCAGTACAATGAGCAGTTCTTC.

The CDR3 coding sequence is TGTGCCAGTAGTCCAATACCCGGGACGGTGGACACTGAAGCTTTCTTT. As protein: CASSPIPGTVDTEAFF. The chain links TRBV19 to TRBJ1-1; possible D gene TRBD1, 5 bases. Trimming cost V 5 bases and J 3 bases, with 19 bases left between them. This CDR3 spans 16 amino acids. Germline V gene lookup returns CDR1 LNHDA and CDR2 SQIVND (reference sequence).

The chain has TRBV12-3 or TRBV12-4 and TRBJ2-7; D perhaps matches TRBD1 (5 bases). Trimming took off 6 bases at V and 0 bases at J, with 12 bases between the two ends. This CDR3 is built from 14 residues. The CDR3 sequence is CASSSGHPSYEQYF. CDR3 coding DNA: TGTGCCAGCAGCTCCGGACACCCCTCCTACGAGCAGTACTTC.

This clonotype came up once. V usage is TRBV27 and J usage is TRBJ1-1, with 7 bases that match TRBD1. The germline gives CDR1 MNHEY, CDR2 SMNVEV (reference sequence). V lost 8 bases and J lost 3; bases outside the gene matches: 12. CDR3 size: 15 residues. The CDR3 region has the DNA TGTGCCAGCCGCTTTGAGGCAGGGGGGTACACTGAAGCTTTCTTT. It is translated as CASRFEAGGYTEAFF.

Note on this clonotype: The CDR3 end shows no conserved phenylalanine or tryptophan, and so a read error is likely. The chain recombines TRBV28 with TRBJ2-7; D is uncertain. CDR3 size: 12 residues. Germline assignment: CDR1 MDHEN and CDR2 SYDVKM. V lost 3 bases and J lost 4, with 7 bases in between. CDR3 protein: CASSFQLYEQYS. Written as DNA, the CDR3 is TGTGCCAGCAGTTTCCAGTTGTACGAGCAGTACTCC.

J is TRBJ2-1 and V is TRBV28; 9 bases map to TRBD2. Unmatched junction bases numbered 14, after V lost 6 bases and J lost 8 bases. Germline V gene lookup returns CDR1 MDHEN and CDR2 SYDVKM. The CDR3 is made up of 16 amino acids. The DNA of the CDR3 is TGTGCCAGCAGCCATGGGGTTAGCGGGAGTGCGGATGAGCAGTTCTTC. Protein: CASSHGVSGSADEQFF.

The V gene is TRBV11-2, the J gene TRBJ2-4; 9 bases are shared with TRBD1. V was clipped by 6 bases and J by 5 bases; unmatched bases: 2. Germline V gene lookup returns CDR1 SGHAT and CDR2 FQNNGV. This CDR3 is built from 13 residues. The CDR3 sequence is CASSRDRENIQYF. The CDR3 nucleotides read TGTGCCAGCAGTAGGGACAGGGAAAACATTCAGTACTTC.

This clonotype turned up a few times. This may be a read error, as it is one base from a much larger clone. The V call is TRBV2, the J call TRBJ2-1; D gene uncertain. Per the germline V gene, CDR1 is SNHLY and CDR2 is FYNNEI. The CDR3 spans 14 residues. For the CDR3, the DNA is TGTGCCAGCAGTCAACTATTCTCCTACGATGAGCAGTTCTTC. It specifies CASSQLFSYDEQFF.